The 29 T cell receptor beta chains in this list originate from one sample, sequenced in a study of T cell repertoires in cytomegalovirus infection. TCRdb reanalysed the reads using MiXCR and keeps one entry per CDR3 protein. The sample lists approximately 500,000 distinct CDR3 sequences; roughly 12% were seen once. The sequenced sample consisted of PBMCs. Receptors originate from a human donor in good health (CMV status not recorded). Some clones in this sample may be carry-over from other donors' samples.

V gene TRBV7-9 combines with J gene TRBJ1-1; D possibly corresponds to TRBD1 (5 bases). CDR3 length: 15 residues. V lost 4 bases to trimming and J lost 2 bases, with 14 bases between them. Germline V gene lookup returns CDR1 SEHNR and CDR2 FQNEAQ (reference sequence). The CDR3: CASSSGGESNTEAFF. The CDR3 nucleotides are TGTGCCAGCAGCTCTGGGGGGGAAAGCAACACTGAAGCTTTCTTT. The full variable domain, with the rest looked up from reference TRBV7-9 and TRBJ1-1, is DTGVSQNPRHKITKRGQNVTFRCDPISEHNRLYWYRQTLGQGPEFLTYFQNEAQLEKSRLLSDRFSAERPKGSFSTLEIQRTEQGDSAMYLCASSSGGESNTEAFFGQGTRLTVV.

This clonotype has ten or more counts. This chain links TRBV7-9 with TRBJ1-4; D remains ambiguous. Trimming removed 5 bases at V and 1 base at J, with 14 bases between. Germline CDR1 and CDR2: SEHNR and FQNEAQ (reference sequence). This CDR3 spans 16 amino acids. The DNA of the CDR3 is TGTGCCAGCAGCCCGAGGGATAAGGGAACTAATGAAAAACTGTTTTTT. This translates into CASSPRDKGTNEKLFF.

A single count supports this clonotype. V gene TRBV10-2 combines with J gene TRBJ2-7; 7 bases agree with TRBD1. The CDR3 consists of 16 residues. Unmatched junction bases numbered 15, after V lost 1 base and J lost 9 bases. CDR1 and CDR2 (germline): WSHSY, SAAADI. For the CDR3, the DNA is TGCGCCAGCAGTGAGTTAAGGGACAGCACTAAACGGGCGCAGTACTTC. This gives the protein CASSELRDSTKRAQYF.

The sample holds a few counts of this clonotype. The rearrangement links TRBV3-1 to TRBJ1-1; 7 bases are a match to TRBD1. The V segment lost 8 bases and the J segment 1 base; nucleotides outside the gene matches: 4. Germline CDR1 is LGHDT and CDR2 is YNNKEL (reference sequence). This CDR3 is built from 13 residues. CDR3: CASPGQTNTEAFF. CDR3 DNA sequence: TGTGCCAGCCCGGGACAGACGAACACTGAAGCTTTCTTT.

In the case of this clonotype: A much larger clone lies a single base off, so this may be a read error. The rearrangement joins TRBV7-3 to TRBJ2-2; TRBD1 or TRBD2 may be the D gene (5 bases each). CDR1 is SGHTA, CDR2 FQGTGA, per germline. CDR3 length: 15 amino acids. This chain's CDR3 is CASRRTAANTGALFF. CDR3 nucleotides: TGTGCCAGCAGGCGGACCGCAGCTAACACCGGGGCGCTGTTTTTT.

The rearrangement uses TRBV3-1 and TRBJ1-4, with D perhaps matching TRBD1 (6 bases). The CDR3 totals 15 residues. Germline loops: CDR1 LGHDT, CDR2 YNNKEL (reference sequence). V lost 0 bases, J lost 7 bases, and 12 bases lay in between. The CDR3 bases are TGTGCCAGCAGCCAAGAATGGGGGGCACGTGAAAAACTGTTTTTT. It encodes CASSQEWGAREKLFF.

This clonotype was counted only a few times. This sequence joins TRBV10-3 and TRBJ2-5; 9 positions match TRBD1. The CDR3 has 12 residues. V gave up 9 bases and J gave up 2 bases; unmatched junction bases: 1. Per germline, CDR1 ENHRY and CDR2 SYGVKD. CDR3 in amino acids: CAIGTGQETQYF. The CDR3 nucleotides read TGTGCCATAGGGACAGGGCAAGAGACCCAGTACTTC.

This clonotype turned up a few times. The junction differs from germline at one of its ends, possibly a read error. The rearrangement uses TRBV10-2 and TRBJ1-3; the D is unclear. This CDR3 spans 12 amino acids. Per the germline V gene, CDR1 is WSHSY and CDR2 is SAAADI. The CDR3 DNA follows: TGCGCCAGTCTCGGACGGCGAAACACCATATACTTT. This translates into CASLGRRNTIYF.

This clonotype was seen at least ten times. The chain recombines TRBV25-1 with TRBJ1-5; tentative D call: TRBD1 (5 bases). Looked up from germline, CDR1 is MGHDK and CDR2 is SYGVNS. With 8 bases removed from V and 0 bases from J, the gap between germline ends came to 11 bases. This CDR3 is built from 14 residues. The CDR3 DNA follows: TGTGCCAGCGCAGGGACCACTAGCAATCAGCCCCAGCATTTT. As protein: CASAGTTSNQPQHF.

This clonotype showed up just a few times. CDR3 protein: CASRDLGRQTQYF. CDR3 nucleotide sequence: TGTGCCAGCAGAGATCTAGGACGTCAGACCCAGTACTTC. J is TRBJ2-5 and V is TRBV2; D remains unclear. The germline V gene encodes CDR1 SNHLY and CDR2 FYNNEI. Trimming removed 6 bases at V and 6 bases at J, with 14 bases between. This CDR3 is 13 amino acids long.

This clonotype was seen only a few times. V is TRBV28 and J is TRBJ1-6; D call uncertain. V lost 3 bases to trimming and J lost 10 bases, with 7 bases between them. From germline, CDR1 is MDHEN and CDR2 SYDVKM. This CDR3 has 12 residues. The CDR3 region is CASSFIKSPLHF. The CDR3 DNA reads as TGTGCCAGCAGTTTCATCAAATCACCCCTCCACTTT.

The chain recombines TRBV4-2 with TRBJ1-2, with D possibly being TRBD1 (5 bases). Germline V gene lookup returns CDR1 LGHNA and CDR2 YNFKEQ. The CDR3 runs to 15 residues. Trimming left V 7 bases short and J 6 bases short, with 21 bases between. CDR3 residues: CASNTPGGVSDGYTF. CDR3 nucleotide sequence: TGTGCCAGCAACACTCCGGGAGGGGTCTCGGATGGCTACACCTTC.

This clonotype was detected many times. This sequence joins TRBV12-3 or TRBV12-4 and TRBJ2-5; 9 bases are a match to TRBD1. This CDR3 spans 13 amino acids. Unmatched junction bases numbered 4, after V lost 5 bases and J lost 6 bases. Here the CDR3 reads CASSTGQGQTQYF. Here the CDR3 DNA reads TGTGCCAGCAGTACGGGACAGGGACAGACCCAGTACTTC.

This clonotype was detected ten times or more. The V and J genes are TRBV3-1 and TRBJ2-1; D might be TRBD2 (5 bases). V lost 0 bases and J 2 bases, leaving 5 bases between the germline ends. The length of the CDR3 is 14 residues. CDR1 and CDR2 (germline): LGHDT, YNNKEL (reference sequence). The CDR3 nucleotides are TGTGCCAGCAGCCAAGATAGCGCCTACAATGAGCAGTTCTTC. Translated, it gives CASSQDSAYNEQFF.

This clonotype was seen a single time. The chain carries TRBV9 and TRBJ1-2; 11 bases match TRBD1. Germline CDR1 and CDR2: SGDLS and YYNGEE. The CDR3 runs to 14 residues. J lost 7 bases, V lost 2 bases, and 4 bases had no gene match. CDR3 region: CASSVRTGGFGYTF. DNA of the CDR3: TGTGCCAGCAGCGTGCGGACAGGGGGCTTTGGCTACACCTTC.

This sequence joins TRBV6-6 and TRBJ1-1, with 7 bases that match TRBD1. The CDR3 totals 17 residues. The V gene end was trimmed by 2 bases and the J gene end by 1 base; junction bases not matched to a gene: 10. Germline-derived CDR1 and CDR2 are MNHNY and SVGAGI (reference sequence). CDR3 in amino acids: CASSYTIRQGANTEAFF. The CDR3 DNA is TGTGCCAGCAGTTACACCATCCGACAGGGAGCGAACACTGAAGCTTTCTTT.

There are a few counts of this clonotype. The chain employs TRBV12-3 or TRBV12-4 and TRBJ2-3, with TRBD2 identical over 10 bases. The CDR3 loop spans 15 amino acids. The trim removed 7 bases at V and 0 bases at J, leaving 4 bases unmatched. The CDR3 spells CASTASGSSTDTQYF. In DNA form, the CDR3 reads TGTGCCAGCACCGCTAGCGGGAGCAGCACAGATACGCAGTATTTT.

The genes are TRBV4-2 and TRBJ2-2; a possible D gene is TRBD2 (5 bases). From germline, CDR1 is LGHNA and CDR2 YNFKEQ. Trimming left V 0 bases short and J 6 bases short, with 14 bases between. The length of the CDR3 is 16 residues. This CDR3 is CASSQDRGNTPGELFF. CDR3 nucleotides: TGTGCCAGCAGCCAAGATCGGGGTAATACCCCCGGGGAGCTGTTTTTT.

CDR3 DNA: TGTGCCAGCAGTAACGCGGGACAGGGGAATCAGCCCCAGCATTTT. Encoded protein: CASSNAGQGNQPQHF. The rearrangement joins TRBV12-3 or TRBV12-4 to TRBJ1-5, with 10 positions matching TRBD1. V trimming: 5 bases; J trimming: 4 bases; junction bases outside the gene matches: 5. CDR3 length: 15 amino acids.

This clonotype was detected many times. The chain recombines TRBV19 with TRBJ2-7; TRBD1 is a possible D gene (6 bases). Trimming took off 4 bases at V and 1 base at J, with 8 bases between the two ends. Germline CDR1 is LNHDA and CDR2 is SQIVND (reference sequence). CDR3 size: 13 residues. For the CDR3, the DNA is TGTGCCAGTAGTAGGGGGCGATCCTACGAGCAGTACTTC. It encodes CASSRGRSYEQYF.

This clonotype came up many times. V gene TRBV19 combines with J gene TRBJ1-5, with no clear D. Germline loops: CDR1 LNHDA, CDR2 SQIVND (reference sequence). V was trimmed by 1 base and J by 0 bases, leaving 10 bases between them. The CDR3 totals 16 residues. The CDR3 sequence: CASSIGTAGSNQPQHF. CDR3 in DNA: TGTGCCAGTAGTATAGGCACCGCGGGTAGCAATCAGCCCCAGCATTTT.

The chain uses TRBV9 and TRBJ2-5; 8 bases agree with TRBD2. With 0 bases clipped from V and 5 bases from J, the junction kept 6 bases outside the gene matches. The CDR3 contains 15 residues. Germline V gives CDR1 SGDLS, CDR2 YYNGEE. CDR3 nucleotides: TGTGCCAGCAGCGTAGCGGGGGGGATTCACGAGACCCAGTACTTC. As protein: CASSVAGGIHETQYF.

Ten or more counts support this clonotype. J is TRBJ1-1 and V is TRBV20-1; 8 bases agree with TRBD1. The CDR3 loop spans 14 amino acids. CDR1 and CDR2 from the germline V gene are DFQATT and SNEGSKA (reference sequence). The V segment lost 5 bases and the J segment 6 bases; nucleotides outside the gene matches: 11. The CDR3 spells CSARQGASMAEAFF. Written as DNA, the CDR3 is TGCAGTGCTCGTCAGGGGGCCAGTATGGCTGAAGCTTTCTTT.

The chain uses TRBV20-1 and TRBJ1-1, with D maybe TRBD1 (6 bases). The CDR3 spans 13 residues. V shed 0 bases and J shed 4 bases, with 9 bases lying between them. Germline-derived CDR1 and CDR2 are DFQATT and SNEGSKA (reference sequence). Here the CDR3 reads CSARETGGTEAFF. The DNA for the CDR3 is TGCAGTGCTAGAGAGACAGGAGGCACTGAAGCTTTCTTT.

In nucleotides, the CDR3 is TGTGCCAGCCTTCACCAAGAGACCCAGTACTTC. It specifies CASLHQETQYF. The chain recombines TRBV2 with TRBJ2-5, with D unresolved. With 8 bases removed from V and 0 bases from J, the gap between germline ends came to 4 bases. The CDR3 totals 11 residues. Germline loops: CDR1 SNHLY, CDR2 FYNNEI.

This clonotype was seen repeatedly, ten times or more. The chain carries TRBV11-2 and TRBJ2-7, with unresolved D. CDR3 length: 14 amino acids. Trimming pared 1 base from V and 2 bases from J, leaving 9 bases between. Per the germline V gene, CDR1 is SGHAT and CDR2 is FQNNGV. The CDR3 DNA reads TGTGCCAGCAGCTTAGCCTGGCAGCCCTACGAGCAGTACTTC. As protein: CASSLAWQPYEQYF.

The V gene is TRBV20-1, the J gene TRBJ1-2, with TRBD1 matching 10 bases. With 5 bases clipped from V and 6 bases from J, the junction kept 6 bases outside the gene matches. The CDR3 covers 13 residues. Per germline, CDR1 DFQATT and CDR2 SNEGSKA (reference sequence). DNA for the CDR3: TGCAGTGCTCTTACCGGGACAGGGGATGGCTACACCTTC. It is translated as CSALTGTGDGYTF.

The table lists this clonotype with many counts. Just one base apart from a much larger clone, this may be a read error. The chain joins TRBV7-8 to TRBJ2-5, with TRBD2 matching 7 bases. The CDR3 has 14 amino acids. Germline V lookup: CDR1 SGHVS, CDR2 FQNEAQ. The V and J ends lost 5 bases and 1 base, in that order; junction bases with no gene match: 4. CDR3 coding DNA: TGTGCCAGCAGCCTTACTAGCGTCCAAGAGACCCAGTACTTC. It yields the protein CASSLTSVQETQYF.

This clonotype was counted a few times. The rearrangement joins TRBV29-1 to TRBJ2-5, with 10 bases matching TRBD1. This CDR3 comprises 15 residues. V shed 6 bases and J 4 bases; nucleotides not matched to a gene: 11. Looked up from germline, CDR1 is SQVTM and CDR2 is ANQGSEA. For the CDR3, the DNA is TGCAGCGTCGCAACCGGGACAGGGGAAGGAGAGACCCAGTACTTC. Translation: CSVATGTGEGETQYF.